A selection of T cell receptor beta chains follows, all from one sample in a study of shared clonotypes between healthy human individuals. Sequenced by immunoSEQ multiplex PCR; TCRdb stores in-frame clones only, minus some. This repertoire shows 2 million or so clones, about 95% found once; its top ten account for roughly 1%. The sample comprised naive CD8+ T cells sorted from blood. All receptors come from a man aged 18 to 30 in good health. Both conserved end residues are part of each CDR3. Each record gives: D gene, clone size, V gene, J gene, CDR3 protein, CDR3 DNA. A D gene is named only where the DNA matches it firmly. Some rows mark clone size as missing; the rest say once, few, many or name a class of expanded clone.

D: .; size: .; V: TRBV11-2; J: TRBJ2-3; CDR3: CASSLVRGPLIDTQYF; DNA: TGTGCCAGCAGCTTAGTCCGGGGCCCCCTTATAGATACGCAGTATTTT
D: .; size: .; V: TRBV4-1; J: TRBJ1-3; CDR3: CASSQDTVTTGNTIYF; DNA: TGCGCCAGCAGCCAAGATACAGTAACTACTGGAAACACCATATATTTT
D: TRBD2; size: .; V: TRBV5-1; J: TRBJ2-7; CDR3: CASSLDRVTSGGYEQYF; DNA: TGCGCCAGCAGCTTGGATCGCGTGACGAGCGGGGGGTACGAGCAGTACTTC
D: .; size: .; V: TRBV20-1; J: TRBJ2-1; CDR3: CSARDEQFF; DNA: TGCAGTGCTAGAGATGAGCAGTTCTTC
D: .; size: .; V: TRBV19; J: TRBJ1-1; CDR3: CASRPLGGNTEAFF; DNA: TGTGCCAGTCGGCCCCTAGGGGGGAACACTGAAGCTTTCTTT
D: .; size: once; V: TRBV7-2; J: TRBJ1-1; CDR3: CASSSWRNGNTEAFF; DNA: TGTGCCAGCAGCTCCTGGAGAAACGGGAACACTGAAGCTTTCTTT
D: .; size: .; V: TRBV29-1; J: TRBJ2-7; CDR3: CSVSGEGYEQYF; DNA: TGCAGCGTCTCAGGGGAGGGCTACGAGCAGTACTTC
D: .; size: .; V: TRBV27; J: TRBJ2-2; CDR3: CASSLEENTGELFF; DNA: TGTGCCAGCAGTTTAGAGGAGAACACCGGGGAGCTGTTTTTT
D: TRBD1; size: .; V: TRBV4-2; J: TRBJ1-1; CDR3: CASSQGTGVATEAFF; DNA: TGTGCCAGCAGCCAGGGAACAGGGGTGGCCACTGAAGCTTTCTTT
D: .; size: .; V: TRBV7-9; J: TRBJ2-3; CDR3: CASSKEVTRPTDTQYF; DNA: TGTGCCAGCAGCAAAGAAGTGACTAGACCCACAGATACGCAGTATTTT
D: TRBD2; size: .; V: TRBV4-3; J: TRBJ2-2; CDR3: CASSQGTSGIGELFF; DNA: TGCGCCAGCAGCCAAGGGACTAGCGGGATTGGGGAGCTGTTTTTT
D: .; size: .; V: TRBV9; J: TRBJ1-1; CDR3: CATPKRVRGRIGTEAFF; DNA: TGTGCAACCCCAAAAAGGGTCCGGGGGCGAATCGGCACTGAAGCTTTCTTT
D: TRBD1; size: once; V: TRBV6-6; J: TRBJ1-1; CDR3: CASSPGTANTEAFF; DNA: TGTGCCAGCAGTCCCGGGACAGCGAACACTGAAGCTTTCTTT
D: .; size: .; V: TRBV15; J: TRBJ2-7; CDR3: CATSTTGAYEQYF; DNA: TGTGCCACCAGCACGACAGGAGCCTACGAGCAGTACTTC
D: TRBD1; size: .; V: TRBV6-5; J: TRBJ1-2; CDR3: CASSYGTGGVYGYTF; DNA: TGTGCCAGCAGTTACGGGACAGGGGGCGTATATGGCTACACCTTC
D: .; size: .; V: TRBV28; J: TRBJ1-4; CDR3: CASSFEGLAEKLFF; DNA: TGTGCCAGCAGTTTTGAAGGATTAGCGGAAAAACTGTTTTTT
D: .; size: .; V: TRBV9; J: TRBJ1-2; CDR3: CASSVGEGGYGYTF; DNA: TGTGCCAGCAGCGTAGGAGAGGGCGGGTATGGCTACACCTTC
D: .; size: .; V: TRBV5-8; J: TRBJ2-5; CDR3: CASSLDRVAQYF; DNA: TGTGCCAGCAGCCTCGATCGGGTGGCCCAGTACTTC
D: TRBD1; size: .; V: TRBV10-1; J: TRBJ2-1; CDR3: CASSLDRAQDEQFF; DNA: TGCGCCAGCAGCCTAGACAGGGCGCAGGATGAGCAGTTCTTC
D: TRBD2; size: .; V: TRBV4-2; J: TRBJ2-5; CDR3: CASSQEGPGDYGETQYF; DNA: TGTGCCAGCAGCCAAGAGGGGCCGGGGGACTACGGAGAGACCCAGTACTTC
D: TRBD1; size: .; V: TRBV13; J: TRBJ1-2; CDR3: CASRSQGRGYGYTF; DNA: TGTGCCAGCAGATCACAGGGGAGAGGATATGGCTACACCTTC
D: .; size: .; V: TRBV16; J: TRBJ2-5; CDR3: CASSQAKQETQYF; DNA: TGTGCCAGCAGCCAGGCTAAACAAGAGACCCAGTACTTC
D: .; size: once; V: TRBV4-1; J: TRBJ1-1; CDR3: CASSQMSGRDTEAFF; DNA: TGCGCCAGCAGCCAGATGTCCGGGAGGGACACTGAAGCTTTCTTT
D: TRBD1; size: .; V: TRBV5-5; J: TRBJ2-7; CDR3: CASSPDRVYEQYF; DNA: TGTGCCAGCAGCCCGGACAGGGTCTACGAGCAGTACTTC
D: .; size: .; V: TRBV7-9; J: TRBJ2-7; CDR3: CASSLGGQSYEQYF; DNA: TGTGCCAGCAGCTTAGGAGGACAGTCCTACGAGCAGTACTTC
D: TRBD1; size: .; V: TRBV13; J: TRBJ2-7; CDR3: CASSLSGQGTYEQYF; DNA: TGTGCCAGCAGCTTATCTGGACAGGGTACCTACGAGCAGTACTTC
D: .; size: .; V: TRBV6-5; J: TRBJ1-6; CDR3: CASSYFPFGPGSPLHF; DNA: TGTGCCAGCAGTTACTTTCCCTTCGGGCCTGGTTCACCCCTCCACTTT
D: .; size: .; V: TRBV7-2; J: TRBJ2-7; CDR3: CAAEDGSYEQYF; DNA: TGTGCAGCTGAGGACGGCTCCTACGAGCAGTACTTC
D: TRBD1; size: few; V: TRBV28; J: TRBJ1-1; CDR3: CASSLGATGATEAFF; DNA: TGTGCCAGCAGTTTGGGGGCGACAGGGGCGACTGAAGCTTTCTTT
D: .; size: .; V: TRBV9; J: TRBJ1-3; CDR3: CASSSGGEGNTIYF; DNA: TGTGCCAGCAGCTCCGGGGGTGAGGGAAACACCATATATTTT
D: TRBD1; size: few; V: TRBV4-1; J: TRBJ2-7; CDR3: CASSLRDRGYEQYF; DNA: TGCGCCAGCAGCCTCCGGGACAGGGGTTACGAGCAGTACTTC
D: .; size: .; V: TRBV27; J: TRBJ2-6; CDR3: CASSILGVSGANVLTF; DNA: TGTGCCAGCAGTATACTCGGGGTCTCTGGGGCCAACGTCCTGACTTTC
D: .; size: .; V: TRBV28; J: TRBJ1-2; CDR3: CASSSVWGASDTF; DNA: TGTGCCAGCAGTTCCGTGTGGGGCGCCAGCGACACCTTC
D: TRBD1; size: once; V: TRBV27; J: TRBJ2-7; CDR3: CATQTGTGLGEQYF; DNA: TGTGCCACTCAGACCGGGACAGGGCTAGGAGAGCAGTACTTC
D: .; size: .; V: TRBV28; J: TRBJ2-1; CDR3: CASSTDDTGFHYNEQFF; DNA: TGTGCCAGCAGTACCGATGATACTGGGTTCCACTACAATGAGCAGTTCTTC
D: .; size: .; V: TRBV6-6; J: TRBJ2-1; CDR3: CASLMYNEQFF; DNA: TGTGCCAGCTTAATGTACAATGAGCAGTTCTTC
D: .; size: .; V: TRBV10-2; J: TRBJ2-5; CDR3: CASSDPREVIQETQYF; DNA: TGCGCCAGCAGTGACCCTAGAGAAGTGATTCAAGAGACCCAGTACTTC
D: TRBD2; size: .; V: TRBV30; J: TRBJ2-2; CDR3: CAWIGSSGSWTGELFF; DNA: TGTGCCTGGATTGGGTCGAGCGGGAGTTGGACCGGGGAGCTGTTTTTT
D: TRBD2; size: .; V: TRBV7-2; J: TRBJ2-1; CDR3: CASSLYGGAYNEQFF; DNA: TGTGCCAGCAGCTTGTACGGGGGGGCCTACAATGAGCAGTTCTTC
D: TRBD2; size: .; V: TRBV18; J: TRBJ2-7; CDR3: CASSTRDPSGGPISYEQYF; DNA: TGTGCCAGCTCCACCAGGGATCCTAGCGGGGGGCCCATCTCCTACGAGCAGTACTTC
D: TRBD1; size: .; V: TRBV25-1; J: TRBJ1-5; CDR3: CASSVTGGNQPQHF; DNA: TGTGCCAGCAGTGTTACAGGGGGCAATCAGCCCCAGCATTTT
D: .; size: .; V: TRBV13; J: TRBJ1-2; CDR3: CASSLAGMDYGYTF; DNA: TGTGCCAGCAGCTTAGCAGGGATGGACTATGGCTACACCTTC
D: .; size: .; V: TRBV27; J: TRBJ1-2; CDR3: CASSNAPLSAGSGYTF; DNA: TGTGCCAGCAGTAACGCCCCGCTCTCAGCGGGGTCAGGCTACACCTTC
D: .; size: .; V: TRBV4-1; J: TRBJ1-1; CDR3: CASSQDQTVNTEAFF; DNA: TGCGCCAGCAGCCAAGATCAGACTGTGAACACTGAAGCTTTCTTT
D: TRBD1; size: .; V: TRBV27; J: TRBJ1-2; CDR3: CASSRTGDGYTF; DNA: TGTGCCAGCAGCCGGACAGGGGATGGCTACACCTTC
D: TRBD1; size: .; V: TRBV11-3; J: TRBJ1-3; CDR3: CASSPGTDGNTIYF; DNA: TGTGCCAGCAGCCCTGGGACAGACGGAAACACCATATATTTT
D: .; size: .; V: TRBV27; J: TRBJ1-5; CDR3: CASSFSVNQPQHF; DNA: TGTGCCAGCAGTTTTTCGGTGAATCAGCCCCAGCATTTT
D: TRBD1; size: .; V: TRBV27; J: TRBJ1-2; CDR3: CASRTGTGGEDGYTF; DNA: TGTGCCAGCAGAACCGGGACAGGGGGTGAGGATGGCTACACCTTC
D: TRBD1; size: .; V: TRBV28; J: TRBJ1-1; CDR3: CASSPGTGTTEAFF; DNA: TGTGCCAGCAGTCCAGGGACAGGGACCACTGAAGCTTTCTTT
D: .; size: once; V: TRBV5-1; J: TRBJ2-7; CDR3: CASSFDRGGNYEQYF; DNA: TGCGCCAGCAGCTTTGACAGGGGAGGGAATTACGAGCAGTACTTC
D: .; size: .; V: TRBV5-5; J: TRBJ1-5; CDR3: CASSLGGIGNQPQHF; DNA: TGTGCCAGCAGCTTGGGAGGGATCGGCAATCAGCCCCAGCATTTT
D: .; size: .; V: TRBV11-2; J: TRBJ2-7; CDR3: CASRGYEQYF; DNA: TGTGCCAGCAGGGGCTACGAGCAGTACTTC
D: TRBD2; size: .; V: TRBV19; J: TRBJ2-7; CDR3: CASSTPYAGAYEQYF; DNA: TGTGCCAGTAGTACCCCCTATGCGGGAGCCTACGAGCAGTACTTC
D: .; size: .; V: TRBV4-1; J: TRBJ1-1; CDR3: CASSQHRSITEAFF; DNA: TGCGCCAGCAGCCAACACAGATCAATCACTGAAGCTTTCTTT
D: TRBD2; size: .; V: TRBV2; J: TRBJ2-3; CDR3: CASSDPPAGGSPDTQYF; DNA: TGTGCCAGCAGTGATCCCCCAGCGGGGGGATCTCCAGATACGCAGTATTTT
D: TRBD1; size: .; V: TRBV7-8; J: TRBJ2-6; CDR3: CASSPRDRASGANVLTF; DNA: TGTGCCAGCAGCCCCCGGGACAGGGCCTCTGGGGCCAACGTCCTGACTTTC
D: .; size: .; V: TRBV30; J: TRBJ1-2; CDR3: CAWSPSDPILGGYTF; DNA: TGTGCCTGGTCCCCATCGGACCCAATACTTGGTGGCTACACCTTC
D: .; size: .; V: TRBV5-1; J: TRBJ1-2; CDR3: CASSPTGGADGYTF; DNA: TGCGCCAGCAGCCCAACGGGGGGGGCTGATGGCTACACCTTC
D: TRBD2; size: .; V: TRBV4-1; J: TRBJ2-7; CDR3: CASSQIAGVTYEQYF; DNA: TGCGCCAGCAGCCAGATAGCGGGGGTGACCTACGAGCAGTACTTC